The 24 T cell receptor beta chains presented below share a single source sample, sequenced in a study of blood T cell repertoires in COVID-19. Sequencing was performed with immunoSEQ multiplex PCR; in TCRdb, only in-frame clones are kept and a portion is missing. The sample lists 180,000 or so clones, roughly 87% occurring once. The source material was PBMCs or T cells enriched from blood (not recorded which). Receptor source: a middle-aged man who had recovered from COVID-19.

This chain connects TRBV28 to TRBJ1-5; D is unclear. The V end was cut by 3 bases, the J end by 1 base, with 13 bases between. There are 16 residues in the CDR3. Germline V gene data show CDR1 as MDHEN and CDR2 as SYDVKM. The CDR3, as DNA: TGTGCCAGCAGTTTTGGGGAAAGAGGGAGCAATCAGCCCCAGCATTTT. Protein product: CASSFGERGSNQPQHF.

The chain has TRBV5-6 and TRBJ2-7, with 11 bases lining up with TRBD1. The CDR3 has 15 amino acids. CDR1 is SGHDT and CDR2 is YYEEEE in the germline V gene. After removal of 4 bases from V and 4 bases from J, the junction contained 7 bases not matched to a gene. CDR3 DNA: TGTGCCAGCAGCCGTCCGGGACAGGGGGATTACGAGCAGTACTTC. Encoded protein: CASSRPGQGDYEQYF.

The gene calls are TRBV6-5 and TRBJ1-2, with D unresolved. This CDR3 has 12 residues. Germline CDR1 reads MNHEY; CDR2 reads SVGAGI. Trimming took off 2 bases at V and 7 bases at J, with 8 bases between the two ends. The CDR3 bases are TGTGCCAGCAGTTACATCCGGGGTGGCTACACCTTC. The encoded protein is CASSYIRGGYTF.

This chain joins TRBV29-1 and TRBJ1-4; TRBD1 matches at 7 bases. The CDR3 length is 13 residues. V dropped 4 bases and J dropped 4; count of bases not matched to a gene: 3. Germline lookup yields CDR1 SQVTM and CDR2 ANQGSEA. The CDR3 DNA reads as TGCAGCGTTGCCCGGGACAGTAATGAAAAACTGTTTTTT. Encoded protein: CSVARDSNEKLFF.

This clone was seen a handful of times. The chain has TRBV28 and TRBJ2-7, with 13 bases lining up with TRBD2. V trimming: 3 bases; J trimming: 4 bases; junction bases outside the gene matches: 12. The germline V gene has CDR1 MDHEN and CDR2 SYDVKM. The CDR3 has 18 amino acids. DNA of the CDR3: TGTGCCAGCAGTTTCGTCGGACTAGCGGGGGCGGCGGGGTACGAGCAGTACTTC. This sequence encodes CASSFVGLAGAAGYEQYF.

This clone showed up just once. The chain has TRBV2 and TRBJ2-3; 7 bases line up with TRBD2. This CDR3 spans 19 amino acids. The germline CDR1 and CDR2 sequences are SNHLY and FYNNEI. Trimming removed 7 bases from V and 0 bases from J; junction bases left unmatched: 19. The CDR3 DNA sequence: TGTGCCAGCACATTTAGCGGAAAAATAGCGGGTGACAGCACAGATACGCAGTATTTT. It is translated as CASTFSGKIAGDSTDTQYF.

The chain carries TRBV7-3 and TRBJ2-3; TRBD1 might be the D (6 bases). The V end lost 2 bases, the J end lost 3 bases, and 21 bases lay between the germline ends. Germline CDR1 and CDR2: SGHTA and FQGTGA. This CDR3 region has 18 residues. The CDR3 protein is CASSLSGRGAGGTDTQYF. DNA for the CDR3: TGTGCCAGCAGCTTATCAGGCAGGGGCGCGGGTGGAACAGATACGCAGTATTTT. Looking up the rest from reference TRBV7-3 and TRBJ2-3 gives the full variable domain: GAGVSQTPSNKVTEKGKYVELRCDPISGHTALYWYRQSLGQGPEFLIYFQGTGAADDSGLPNDRFFAVRPEGSVSTLKIQRTERGDSAVYLCASSLSGRGAGGTDTQYFGPGTRLTVL.

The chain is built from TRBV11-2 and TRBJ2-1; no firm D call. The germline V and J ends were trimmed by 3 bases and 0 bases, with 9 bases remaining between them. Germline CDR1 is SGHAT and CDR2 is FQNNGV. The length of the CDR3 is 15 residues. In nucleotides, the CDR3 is TGTGCCAGCAGCTTGAGTATAAGCTCCTACAATGAGCAGTTCTTC. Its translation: CASSLSISSYNEQFF.

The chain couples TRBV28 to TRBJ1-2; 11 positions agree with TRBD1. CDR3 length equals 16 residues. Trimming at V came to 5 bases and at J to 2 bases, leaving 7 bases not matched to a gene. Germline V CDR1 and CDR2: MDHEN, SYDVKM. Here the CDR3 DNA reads TGTGCCAGCAGTGTCGCGGGACAGGGGGAAAACTATGGCTACACCTTC. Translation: CASSVAGQGENYGYTF.

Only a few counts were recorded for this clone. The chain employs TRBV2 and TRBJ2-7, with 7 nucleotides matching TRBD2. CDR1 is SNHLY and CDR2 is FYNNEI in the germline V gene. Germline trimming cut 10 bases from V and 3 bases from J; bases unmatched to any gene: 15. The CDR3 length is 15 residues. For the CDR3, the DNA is TGTGCCACTACAAACGTGGGGCTAGCGGACTACGAGCAGTACTTC. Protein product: CATTNVGLADYEQYF.

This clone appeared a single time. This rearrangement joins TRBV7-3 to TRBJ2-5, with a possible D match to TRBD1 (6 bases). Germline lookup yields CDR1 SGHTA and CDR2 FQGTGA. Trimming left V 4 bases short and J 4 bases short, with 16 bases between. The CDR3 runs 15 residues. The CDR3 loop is CASSSSGAEAETQYF. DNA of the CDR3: TGTGCCAGCAGCTCTTCAGGGGCTGAGGCAGAGACCCAGTACTTC. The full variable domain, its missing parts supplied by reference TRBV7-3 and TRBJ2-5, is GAGVSQTPSNKVTEKGKYVELRCDPISGHTALYWYRQSLGQGPEFLIYFQGTGAADDSGLPNDRFFAVRPEGSVSTLKIQRTERGDSAVYLCASSSSGAEAETQYFGPGTRLLVL.

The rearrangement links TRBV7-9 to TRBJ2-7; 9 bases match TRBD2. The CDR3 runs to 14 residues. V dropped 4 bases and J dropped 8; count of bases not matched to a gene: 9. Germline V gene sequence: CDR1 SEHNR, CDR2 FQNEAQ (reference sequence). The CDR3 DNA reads TGTGCCAGCAGCTCTAGCGGGGATCCTGCGCAGCAGTACTTC. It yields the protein CASSSSGDPAQQYF.

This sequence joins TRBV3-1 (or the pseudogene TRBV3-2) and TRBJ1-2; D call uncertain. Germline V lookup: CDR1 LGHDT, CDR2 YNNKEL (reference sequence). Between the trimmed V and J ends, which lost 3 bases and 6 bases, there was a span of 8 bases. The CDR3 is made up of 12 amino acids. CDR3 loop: CASSQTTDGYTF. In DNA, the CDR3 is TGTGCCAGCAGCCAGACAACGGATGGCTACACCTTC.

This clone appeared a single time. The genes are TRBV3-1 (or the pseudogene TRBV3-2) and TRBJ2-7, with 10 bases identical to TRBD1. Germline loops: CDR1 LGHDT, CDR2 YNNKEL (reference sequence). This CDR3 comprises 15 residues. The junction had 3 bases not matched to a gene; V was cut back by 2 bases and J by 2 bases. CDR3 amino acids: CASSQRGQGAYEQYF. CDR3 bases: TGTGCCAGCAGCCAACGCGGACAGGGGGCCTACGAGCAGTACTTC.

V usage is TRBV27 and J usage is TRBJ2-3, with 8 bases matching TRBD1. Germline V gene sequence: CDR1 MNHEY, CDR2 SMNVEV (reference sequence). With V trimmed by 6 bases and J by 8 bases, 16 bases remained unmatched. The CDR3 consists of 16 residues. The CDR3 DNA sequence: TGTGCCAGCAGGATCGCAGGGGGCTCCCTGGGTGCTACGCAGTATTTT. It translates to CASRIAGGSLGATQYF.

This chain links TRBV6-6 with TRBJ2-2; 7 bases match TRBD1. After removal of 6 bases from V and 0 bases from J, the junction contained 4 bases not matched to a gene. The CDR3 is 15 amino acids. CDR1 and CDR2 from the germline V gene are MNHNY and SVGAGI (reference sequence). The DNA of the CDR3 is TGTGCCAGCAGCATCGACAGGGCGAACACCGGGGAGCTGTTTTTT. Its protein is CASSIDRANTGELFF.

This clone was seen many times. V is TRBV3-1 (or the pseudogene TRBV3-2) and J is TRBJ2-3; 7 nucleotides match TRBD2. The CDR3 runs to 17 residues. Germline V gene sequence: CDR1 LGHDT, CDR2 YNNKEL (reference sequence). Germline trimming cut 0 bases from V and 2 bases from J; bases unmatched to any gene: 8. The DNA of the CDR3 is TGTGCCAGCAGCCAAGATCCGCCTAGCGGCCACACAGATACGCAGTATTTT. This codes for CASSQDPPSGHTDTQYF.

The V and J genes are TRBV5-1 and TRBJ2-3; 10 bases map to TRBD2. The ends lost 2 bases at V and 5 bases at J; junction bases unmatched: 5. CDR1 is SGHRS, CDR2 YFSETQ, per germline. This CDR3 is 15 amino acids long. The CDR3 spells CASSLAGGPGDTQYF. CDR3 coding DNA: TGCGCCAGCAGCTTAGCGGGGGGGCCTGGAGATACGCAGTATTTT.

CDR3 coding DNA: TGTGCCAGTAGTGCGAGCGGGAGTGTGGGGGAGCAGTTCTTC. Its protein is CASSASGSVGEQFF. The J gene is TRBJ2-1, the V gene TRBV19, with 8 bases lining up with TRBD2. The CDR3 covers 14 residues. Germline V gives CDR1 LNHDA, CDR2 SQIVND (reference sequence). Germline trimming cut 5 bases from V and 10 bases from J; bases unmatched to any gene: 10.

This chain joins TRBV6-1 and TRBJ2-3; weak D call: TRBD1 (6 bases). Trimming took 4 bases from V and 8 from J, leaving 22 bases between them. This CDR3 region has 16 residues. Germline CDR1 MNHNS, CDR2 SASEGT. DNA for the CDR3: TGTGCCAGCAGTGTTAAAGTAGGACAGCCACAGTCTACGCAGTATTTT. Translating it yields CASSVKVGQPQSTQYF.

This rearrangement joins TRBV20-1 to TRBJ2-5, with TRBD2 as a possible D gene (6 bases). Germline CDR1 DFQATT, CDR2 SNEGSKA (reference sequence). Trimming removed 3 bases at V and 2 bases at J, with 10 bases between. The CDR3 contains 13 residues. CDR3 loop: CSASVLAQETQYF. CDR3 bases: TGCAGTGCTAGTGTACTAGCTCAAGAGACCCAGTACTTC.

CDR3 bases: TGTGCCAGCAGCGCCGTGGGGCAGAGAGAAAACACCGGGGAGCTGTTTTTT. Translation gives CASSAVGQRENTGELFF. The chain links TRBV9 to TRBJ2-2; possibly TRBD1 for D (5 bases). V dropped 3 bases and J dropped 2 bases, with 17 bases sitting between them. Germline-derived CDR1 and CDR2 are SGDLS and YYNGEE. There are 17 residues in the CDR3.

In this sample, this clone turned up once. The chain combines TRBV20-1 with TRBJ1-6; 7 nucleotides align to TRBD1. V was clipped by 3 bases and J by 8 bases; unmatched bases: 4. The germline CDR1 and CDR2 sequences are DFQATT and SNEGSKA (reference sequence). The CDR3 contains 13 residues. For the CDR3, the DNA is TGCAGTGCTAGTCTCGGGACAGATTCACCCCTCCACTTT. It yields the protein CSASLGTDSPLHF.

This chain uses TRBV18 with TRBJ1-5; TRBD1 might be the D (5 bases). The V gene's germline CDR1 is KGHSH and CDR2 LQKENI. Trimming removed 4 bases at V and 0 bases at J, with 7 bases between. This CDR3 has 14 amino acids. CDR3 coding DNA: TGTGCCAGCTCACTACAGGATAGCAATCAGCCCCAGCATTTT. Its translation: CASSLQDSNQPQHF.